One and the same sample provided the 10 T cell receptor beta chains below, sequenced in a study of beta chain features in type 1 diabetes. Of the isolated RNA, all was reverse transcribed, and so the sequenced material was expressed TCRB transcripts. The assay was immunoSEQ multiplex PCR, and TCRdb's table has in-frame clones only and misses some. The sample shows under 900,000 clones, roughly 17% of them seen only once. Input material: naive CD4+ T cells from blood. These receptors were collected from a woman aged 18 to 35 in good health.

V and J are TRBV6-1 and TRBJ1-3; D is uncertain. The CDR3 consists of 18 residues. The germline V gene has CDR1 MNHNS and CDR2 SASEGT. The V end was cut by 3 bases, the J end by 4 bases, with 22 bases between. CDR3 sequence (DNA): TGTGCCAGCAGTGATAGACCGTCCTCCCGACCTGGAGGAAACACCATATATTTT. Its protein is CASSDRPSSRPGGNTIYF.

The chain couples TRBV7-2 to TRBJ1-5; no definite D call. The CDR3 loop spans 15 amino acids. Germline V lookup: CDR1 SGHTA, CDR2 FQGNSA. The V and J ends lost 5 bases and 4 bases respectively, with 15 bases between them. CDR3: CASSPTRALNQPQHF. Written as DNA, the CDR3 is TGTGCCAGCAGCCCCACCCGGGCTTTAAATCAGCCCCAGCATTTT.

This clone was counted a few times. The chain employs TRBV7-2 and TRBJ2-3, with D possibly being TRBD2 (6 bases). Trimming cost V 1 base and J 1 base, with 9 bases left between them. The germline CDR1 and CDR2 sequences are SGHTA and FQGNSA. The CDR3 length is 15 residues. CDR3 region: CASSLVTGGTDTQYF. CDR3 bases: TGTGCCAGCAGCTTAGTAACGGGGGGCACAGATACGCAGTATTTT.

This rearrangement joins TRBV18 to TRBJ2-7, with 7 positions matching TRBD1. Germline-derived CDR1 and CDR2 are KGHSH and LQKENI. Unmatched junction bases numbered 12, after V lost 3 bases and J lost 7 bases. The CDR3 spans 15 residues. The CDR3 bases are TGTGCCAGCTCACCGGGGATCGACAGGGTCTTGGAGCAGTACTTC. The encoded protein is CASSPGIDRVLEQYF. The full variable domain, completed using reference TRBV18 and TRBJ2-7, is NAGVMQNPRHLVRRRGQEARLRCSPMKGHSHVYWYRQLPEEGLKFMVYLQKENIIDESGMPKERFSAEFPKEGPSILRIQQVVRGDSAAYFCASSPGIDRVLEQYFGPGTRLTVT.

This clone was counted many times. This chain uses TRBV28 with TRBJ2-4; unclear D gene. CDR3 size: 12 residues. CDR1 and CDR2 from the germline V gene are MDHEN and SYDVKM. Trimming removed 6 bases from V and 6 bases from J, with 9 bases in between. CDR3 in DNA: TGTGCCAGCAGGGTAGGATCAAACATTCAGTACTTC. It encodes CASRVGSNIQYF.

V gene TRBV7-2 combines with J gene TRBJ1-3, with 9 positions matching TRBD1. Losses at the gene ends were 5 bases for V and 0 bases for J; bases not matched to a gene: 8. The CDR3 loop spans 17 amino acids. The germline gives CDR1 SGHTA, CDR2 FQGNSA. The DNA for the CDR3 is TGTGCCAGCAGCCCGCGGACAGGGGTGTCCTCTGGAAACACCATATATTTT. Translated: CASSPRTGVSSGNTIYF.

A few counts support this clone. The chain couples TRBV25-1 to TRBJ2-7, with D hard to call. The germline V and J ends were trimmed by 1 base and 5 bases, with 3 bases remaining between them. The CDR3 consists of 11 residues. Germline V gene sequence: CDR1 MGHDK, CDR2 SYGVNS. CDR3: CASSELHEQYF. CDR3 nucleotides: TGTGCCAGCAGTGAATTGCACGAGCAGTACTTC.

There are a few counts of this clone. The V call is TRBV28, the J call TRBJ2-3, with 8 bases identical to TRBD2. V dropped 5 bases and J dropped 8; count of bases not matched to a gene: 6. Germline CDR1 MDHEN, CDR2 SYDVKM. This CDR3 has 13 residues. The CDR3 sequence is CASSLPGLATQYF. The DNA of the CDR3 is TGTGCCAGCAGTCTCCCAGGACTAGCTACGCAGTATTTT.

This clone came up a few times. The identical CDR3 is also encoded by other nucleotide sequences in the sample. The rearrangement joins TRBV10-3 to TRBJ2-1; no clear D gene. V was shortened by 0 bases and J by 9 bases, with 6 bases between the two germline ends. Per the germline V gene, CDR1 is ENHRY and CDR2 is SYGVKD. This CDR3 contains 12 residues. This CDR3 is CAISESGVEQFF. CDR3 coding DNA: TGTGCCATCAGTGAGTCCGGTGTTGAGCAGTTCTTC.

The V call is TRBV18, the J call TRBJ1-3, with D unclear. The CDR3 spans 14 residues. The V end lost 5 bases, the J end lost 2 bases, and 10 bases lay between the germline ends. Looked up from germline, CDR1 is KGHSH and CDR2 is LQKENI. CDR3 in DNA: TGTGCCAGCTCAACGACGGTAACTGGAAACACCATATATTTT. Amino acid sequence: CASSTTVTGNTIYF.